These T cell receptor beta chains were read from a single sample in a study of T cell responses to AZD1222 COVID-19 vaccine. Profiling relied on immunoSEQ multiplex PCR, and the TCRdb table lists in-frame clones only, not all of them. The data contain 110,000 to 150,000 clones, roughly 90% of them seen just once; the ten biggest clones take up less than 2%. Sample: peripheral blood, taken 28 days after the second AZD1222 dose. These receptors all stem from an adult who received the AZD1222 COVID-19 vaccine. Each CDR3 is given with its conserved first and last residue. Each record gives: CDR3 DNA, CDR3 protein, V gene, J gene, D gene, clone size. The D gene is left open where the match is weak. Some rows mark clone size as missing; the rest say once, few, many or name a class of expanded clone.

CDR3nt: TGTGCCAGCAGCTCTCGGGACAGGGAGGATGGAAACACCATATATTTT
CDR3aa: CASSSRDREDGNTIYF
v_gene: TRBV9
j_gene: TRBJ1-3
d_gene: TRBD1
abundance: .

CDR3nt: TGTGCCAGTAGTGACAGGAACACTGAAGCTTTCTTT
CDR3aa: CASSDRNTEAFF
v_gene: TRBV19
j_gene: TRBJ1-1
d_gene: .
abundance: .

CDR3nt: TGCAGTGCTAGAGGAACAGGGGGAGCTTTCTTT
CDR3aa: CSARGTGGAFF
v_gene: TRBV20-1
j_gene: TRBJ1-1
d_gene: TRBD1
abundance: .

CDR3nt: TGTGCCAGCAGCTTAGCGGGCGGAGCCTTAGGGCCCCAGCATTTT
CDR3aa: CASSLAGGALGPQHF
v_gene: TRBV7-2
j_gene: TRBJ1-5
d_gene: .
abundance: few

CDR3nt: TGCAGTGCTAGAATTAGGGAGACCCAGTACTTC
CDR3aa: CSARIRETQYF
v_gene: TRBV20-1
j_gene: TRBJ2-5
d_gene: .
abundance: .

CDR3nt: TGTGCCAGCTCACCCCAGCTAGGGACCGGAAACACCATATATTTT
CDR3aa: CASSPQLGTGNTIYF
v_gene: TRBV18
j_gene: TRBJ1-3
d_gene: .
abundance: .

CDR3nt: TGTGCCAGCAGCCCTGTGGGACTAGCGTACACAGATACGCAGTATTTT
CDR3aa: CASSPVGLAYTDTQYF
v_gene: TRBV3-1/TRBV3-2
j_gene: TRBJ2-3
d_gene: TRBD2
abundance: .

CDR3nt: TGTGCCAGCAGCGTAACCGGGATCAGCACAGATACGCAGTATTTT
CDR3aa: CASSVTGISTDTQYF
v_gene: TRBV9
j_gene: TRBJ2-3
d_gene: .
abundance: .

CDR3nt: TGCGCCAGCAGCTTGAGGCAGGGCCAAATGAACTATGGCTACACCTTC
CDR3aa: CASSLRQGQMNYGYTF
v_gene: TRBV5-1
j_gene: TRBJ1-2
d_gene: .
abundance: .

CDR3nt: TGTGCCAGCAGCTTTCTTCGACAGAACTCCTACGAGCAGTACTTC
CDR3aa: CASSFLRQNSYEQYF
v_gene: TRBV5-6
j_gene: TRBJ2-7
d_gene: .
abundance: .